A single sample is the source of the 13 T cell receptor beta chains below, sequenced in a study of T cell responses to AZD1222 COVID-19 vaccine. Here immunoSEQ multiplex PCR was the method, and the copy in TCRdb shows in-frame clones only, minus some. The sample shows more than 80,000 clones, 80% to 90% of them seen only once. This material consisted of peripheral blood, taken 28 days after the second AZD1222 dose. Receptors originate from an adult who received the AZD1222 COVID-19 vaccine.

This rearrangement joins TRBV29-1 to TRBJ1-1, with 7 bases lining up with TRBD1. Germline lookup yields CDR1 SQVTM and CDR2 ANQGSEA. The CDR3 length is 12 residues. Trimming took 5 bases from V and 2 from J; bases not matched to a gene: 2. The CDR3 loop reads CSVWDRNTEAFF. The CDR3 DNA reads as TGCAGCGTTTGGGACAGAAACACTGAAGCTTTCTTT.

The rearrangement uses TRBV10-3 and TRBJ1-6, with TRBD1 as a possible D gene (6 bases). Trimming left V 10 bases short and J 5 bases short, with 12 bases between. This CDR3 region has 13 residues. The germline V gene encodes CDR1 ENHRY and CDR2 SYGVKD. CDR3 region: CATLGQNNSPLHF. CDR3 DNA: TGTGCCACCCTGGGACAAAATAATTCACCCCTCCACTTT.

The chain links TRBV5-1 to TRBJ1-5, with 10 nucleotides matching TRBD1. Looked up from germline, CDR1 is SGHRS and CDR2 is YFSETQ. Trimming cost V 6 bases and J 0 bases; bases outside gene matches: 6. This CDR3 spans 16 amino acids. The CDR3 DNA follows: TGCGCCAGCATCGGGACAGGGGACAATAGCAATCAGCCCCAGCATTTT. Residues: CASIGTGDNSNQPQHF.

The chain recombines TRBV27 with TRBJ1-1, with D hard to call. CDR1 is MNHEY and CDR2 is SMNVEV in the germline V gene (reference sequence). There are 14 residues in the CDR3. V was shortened by 5 bases and J by 4 bases, with 14 bases between the two germline ends. The CDR3, as DNA: TGTGCCAGCAGTCGCAGGACGGAGGGCACTGAAGCTTTCTTT. Its protein is CASSRRTEGTEAFF.

This chain joins TRBV3-1 (or the pseudogene TRBV3-2) and TRBJ2-5, with 10 bases aligning to TRBD1. Germline V CDR1 and CDR2: LGHDT, YNNKEL (reference sequence). The junction had 6 bases not matched to a gene; V was cut back by 3 bases and J by 5 bases. This CDR3 comprises 15 residues. CDR3 nucleotides: TGTGCCAGCAGCCATGGGACAGGGGAATCGGAGACCCAGTACTTC. Protein sequence: CASSHGTGESETQYF.

The chain links TRBV14 to TRBJ2-7; 11 bases match TRBD2. CDR1 and CDR2 from the germline V gene are SGHDN and FVKESK. This CDR3 comprises 16 residues. The V gene end was trimmed by 1 base and the J gene end by 5 bases; junction bases not matched to a gene: 7. The CDR3 here is CASSQVQTSGTHEQYF. CDR3 DNA sequence: TGTGCCAGCAGCCAAGTTCAGACTAGCGGGACCCACGAGCAGTACTTC.

The CDR3 nucleotides are TGTGCCAGCAGCTCCCCGGGGGCCCGCACAGATACGCAGTATTTT. This codes for CASSSPGARTDTQYF. The chain is built from TRBV11-3 and TRBJ2-3; D could derive from TRBD1 or TRBD2 (6 bases each). Germline lookup yields CDR1 SGHNT and CDR2 YENEEA. V was trimmed by 4 bases and J by 1 base, leaving 12 bases between them. The CDR3 is 15 amino acids.

This chain joins TRBV27 and TRBJ1-1, with a weak D call TRBD1 (6 bases). This CDR3 is built from 17 residues. V shed 1 base and J shed 1 base, with 16 bases lying between them. CDR1 MNHEY and CDR2 SMNVEV come from the germline V gene (reference sequence). CDR3 in amino acids: CASSLYTNRVGNTEAFF. The CDR3 DNA reads TGTGCCAGCAGTTTATACACCAACAGGGTGGGGAACACTGAAGCTTTCTTT.

J is TRBJ1-6 and V is TRBV27; perhaps TRBD1 as D (5 bases). CDR3 length: 15 amino acids. The germline V gene encodes CDR1 MNHEY and CDR2 SMNVEV (reference sequence). V lost 0 bases to trimming and J lost 7 bases, with 10 bases between them. The CDR3 here is CASSLSRRGNSPLHF. The CDR3 DNA reads as TGTGCCAGCAGTTTATCCCGCCGGGGGAATTCACCCCTCCACTTT.

This clone was seen more than once but under ten times. The chain employs TRBV5-4 and TRBJ1-5; no firm D call. Germline CDR1 reads SGHNT; CDR2 reads YYREEE (reference sequence). Trimming shortened V by 4 bases and J by 0 bases, and 17 bases separated the two germline ends. This CDR3 region has 17 residues. CDR3 bases: TGTGCCAGCAGCGCACCACTCGAAACATATAGCAATCAGCCCCAGCATTTT. Translation gives CASSAPLETYSNQPQHF.

This clone was seen only a few times. The chain joins TRBV4-3 to TRBJ1-4; D is unresolved. The V end was cut by 1 base, the J end by 0 bases, with 9 bases between. CDR1 is LGHNA and CDR2 is YSLEER in the germline V gene. The length of the CDR3 is 16 residues. CDR3 residues: CASSQAYGATNEKLFF. Here the CDR3 DNA reads TGCGCCAGCAGCCAAGCCTACGGAGCAACTAATGAAAAACTGTTTTTT.

The chain uses TRBV6-6 and TRBJ2-1; D unclear. CDR1 and CDR2 (germline): MNHNY, SVGAGI (reference sequence). Trimming took 2 bases from V and 5 from J, leaving 10 bases between them. The CDR3 length is 14 residues. The CDR3 DNA reads as TGTGCCAGCAGTTACCACGAGTCCAACAATGAGCAGTTCTTC. Amino acid sequence: CASSYHESNNEQFF.

The V call is TRBV5-6, the J call TRBJ2-5; D might be TRBD1 (6 bases). The germline V and J ends were trimmed by 6 bases and 4 bases, with 19 bases remaining between them. CDR3 length: 15 amino acids. The germline gives CDR1 SGHDT, CDR2 YYEEEE. The CDR3 is CASKLRMGAGETQYF. The CDR3, as DNA: TGTGCCAGCAAACTGAGAATGGGGGCGGGAGAGACCCAGTACTTC.